The 8 T cell receptor beta chains below come from one sample, sequenced in a study of long-term antiretroviral therapy in people with HIV. Assay version v3.0 of immunoSEQ was used, and it was run at survey level. Data came from immunoSEQ multiplex PCR; TCRdb stores just in-frame clones and leaves some out. Of 40,000 to 60,000 clones listed, roughly four fifths are singletons. This specimen consisted of unsorted PBMCs, obtained 0.8 years after starting antiretroviral therapy. The receptors originated from a woman in her late teens or twenties with HIV.

The J gene is TRBJ2-7, the V gene TRBV27; D uncertain. The CDR3 spans 13 residues. V lost 2 bases and J 3 bases, leaving 8 bases between the germline ends. Germline V gene data show CDR1 as MNHEY and CDR2 as SMNVEV (reference sequence). The chain's CDR3 is CASSLVGFYEQYF. The DNA of the CDR3 is TGTGCCAGCAGTTTAGTAGGGTTCTACGAGCAGTACTTC.

This sequence joins TRBV5-8 and TRBJ2-7, with D perhaps assigned TRBD1 or TRBD2 (5 bases each). The CDR3 loop spans 14 amino acids. The germline V gene encodes CDR1 SGHTS and CDR2 YDEGEE. Trimming stripped 2 bases from V and 3 bases from J, with 12 bases between. The CDR3 region is CASSFSGPLYEQYF. DNA of the CDR3: TGTGCCAGCAGCTTTTCGGGACCCCTCTACGAGCAGTACTTC. Combining the CDR3 with reference TRBV5-8 and TRBJ2-7 gives the whole variable domain EAGVTQSPTHLIKTRGQQATLRCSPISGHTSVYWYQQALGLGLQFLLWYDEGEERNRGNFPPRFSGRQFPNYSSELNVNALELEDSALYLCASSFSGPLYEQYFGPGTRLTVT.

V is TRBV27 and J is TRBJ2-1; 9 bases align to TRBD2. The germline gives CDR1 MNHEY, CDR2 SMNVEV (reference sequence). This CDR3 is built from 14 residues. J was trimmed by 6 bases and V by 3 bases; bases with no gene match: 3. CDR3: CASSFGGRVNEQFF. The CDR3 nucleotides read TGTGCCAGCAGTTTCGGCGGGAGGGTCAATGAGCAGTTCTTC.

The CDR3 reads CASSNINQPQHF. CDR3 in DNA: TGTGCCAGTAGTAACATAAATCAGCCCCAGCATTTT. The V gene is TRBV19, the J gene TRBJ1-5; no definite D call. Trimming shortened V by 4 bases and J by 4 bases, and 5 bases separated the two germline ends. There are 12 residues in the CDR3. In germline, CDR1 is LNHDA, CDR2 SQIVND (reference sequence). Full variable domain (outside the CDR3, taken from reference TRBV19 and TRBJ1-5): DGGITQSPKYLFRKEGQNVTLSCEQNLNHDAMYWYRQDPGQGLRLIYYSQIVNDFQKGDIAEGYSVSREKKESFPLTVTSAQKNPTAFYLCASSNINQPQHFGDGTRLSIL.

This chain links TRBV7-8 with TRBJ2-3, with D perhaps TRBD1 or TRBD2 (6 bases each). Trimming removed 5 bases at V and 5 bases at J, with 20 bases between. The CDR3 is 16 amino acids. Looked up from germline, CDR1 is SGHVS and CDR2 is FQNEAQ. CDR3 nucleotide sequence: TGTGCCAGCAGCCCCAAGGGGGGCGGTAATAAAGATACGCAGTATTTT. It specifies CASSPKGGGNKDTQYF.

V usage is TRBV11-1 and J usage is TRBJ2-1; possible D gene TRBD2, 5 bases. Germline assignment: CDR1 SGHAT and CDR2 FQDESV (reference sequence). With 3 bases removed from V and 5 bases from J, the gap between germline ends came to 14 bases. There are 15 residues in the CDR3. CDR3 region: CASSFGLLENNEQFF. The CDR3 region has the DNA TGTGCCAGCAGCTTTGGACTCTTAGAGAACAATGAGCAGTTCTTC.

The CDR3 loop reads CASSPLRLAETDTQYF. The CDR3 DNA reads TGTGCCAGCAGCCCGCTCCGACTAGCGGAGACAGATACGCAGTATTTT. V and J are TRBV7-2 and TRBJ2-3; the match to TRBD2 covers 9 bases. The V gene end was trimmed by 5 bases and the J gene end by 3 bases; junction bases not matched to a gene: 9. The CDR3 runs 16 residues. The germline gives CDR1 SGHTA, CDR2 FQGNSA.

The V call is TRBV28, the J call TRBJ1-5, with 9 bases aligning to TRBD1. The CDR3 is 17 residues long. Germline values: CDR1 MDHEN, CDR2 SYDVKM. V was clipped by 4 bases and J by 6 bases; unmatched bases: 13. CDR3 residues: CASSSPPTGGTPQPQHF. The CDR3 DNA reads TGTGCCAGCAGTTCCCCACCGACAGGGGGAACCCCTCAGCCCCAGCATTTT.